This note documents a single T cell receptor (beta chain) sequence. What it binds is not known. The CDR3 runs 15 residues. Germline CDR1 is LGHDT and CDR2 is YNNKEL (reference sequence). The V segment lost 5 bases and the J segment 3 bases; nucleotides outside the gene matches: 9. Each TCR beta library was made by quantitative 5'-RACE that incorporated molecular barcodes. TCRdb reprocessed the 5' RACE reads with MiXCR, giving one entry per CDR3 protein. The table has roughly 700,000 distinct CDR3 sequences, around 20% seen once. This entry belongs to a study of CD8 T cells in ankylosing spondylitis. Broader study findings: Some of these motif variants have turned up before, in reports on reactive arthritis synovial fluid and blood. For ankylosing spondylitis blood, a TCR beta motif of roughly 8 highly homologous variants appeared characteristic. CD8+ disease-linked clones were present at relatively low frequencies in blood. Clones tied to disease were said to be significantly enriched in matched ankylosing spondylitis synovial fluid.

The V call is TRBV3-1, the J call TRBJ1-1; TRBD1 aligns across 7 bases. Specimen: blood, either unsorted or a sorted T cell fraction (not recorded which). This clonotype originated in a male donor with ankylosing spondylitis. DNA for the CDR3: TGTGCCAGCAGCGCTACCCCTACAGGGGACACTGAAGCTTTCTTT. Its translation is CASSATPTGDTEAFF. The full variable domain, its missing parts supplied by reference TRBV3-1 and TRBJ1-1, is DTAVSQTPKYLVTQMGNDKSIKCEQNLGHDTMYWYKQDSKKFLKIMFSYNNKELIINETVPNRFSPKSPDKAHLNLHINSLELGDSAVYFCASSATPTGDTEAFFGQGTRLTVV.